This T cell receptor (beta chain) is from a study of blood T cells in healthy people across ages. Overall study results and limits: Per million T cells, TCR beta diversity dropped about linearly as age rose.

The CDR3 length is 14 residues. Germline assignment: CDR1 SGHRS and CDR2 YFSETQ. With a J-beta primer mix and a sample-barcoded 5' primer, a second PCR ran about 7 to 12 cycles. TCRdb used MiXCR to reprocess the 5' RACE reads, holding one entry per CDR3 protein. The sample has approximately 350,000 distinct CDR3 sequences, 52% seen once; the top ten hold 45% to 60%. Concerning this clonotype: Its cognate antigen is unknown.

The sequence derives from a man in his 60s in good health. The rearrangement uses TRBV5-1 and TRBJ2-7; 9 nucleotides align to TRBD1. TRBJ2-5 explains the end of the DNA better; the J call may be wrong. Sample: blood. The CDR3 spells CASSSGQGWETQYF. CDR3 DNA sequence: TGCGCCAGCAGCTCCGGACAGGGGTGGGAGACCCAGTACTTC.